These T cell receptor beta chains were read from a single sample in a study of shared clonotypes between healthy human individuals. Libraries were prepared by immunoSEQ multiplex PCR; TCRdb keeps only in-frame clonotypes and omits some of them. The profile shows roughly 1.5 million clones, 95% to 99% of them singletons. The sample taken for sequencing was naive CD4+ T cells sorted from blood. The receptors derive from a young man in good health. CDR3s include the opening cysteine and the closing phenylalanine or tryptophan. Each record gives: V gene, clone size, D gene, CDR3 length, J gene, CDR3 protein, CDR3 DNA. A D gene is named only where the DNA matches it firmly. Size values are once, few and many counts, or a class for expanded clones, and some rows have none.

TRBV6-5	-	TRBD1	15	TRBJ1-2	CASSYSPGTGGGYTF	TGTGCCAGCAGTTACTCTCCAGGGACAGGGGGCGGCTACACCTTC
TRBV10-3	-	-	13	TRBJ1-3	CAIRGREGNTIYF	TGTGCCATCCGAGGACGGGAAGGAAACACCATATATTTT
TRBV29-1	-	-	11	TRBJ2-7	CSVSRSYEQYF	TGCAGCGTGTCCAGGAGCTACGAGCAGTACTTC
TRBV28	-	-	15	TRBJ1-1	CASSPPDRMNTEAFF	TGTGCCAGCAGTCCCCCAGACCGAATGAACACTGAAGCTTTCTTT
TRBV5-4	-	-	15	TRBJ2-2	CASSPLASDTGELFF	TGTGCCAGCAGCCCTCTAGCGTCCGACACCGGGGAGCTGTTTTTT
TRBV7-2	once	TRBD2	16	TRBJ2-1	CASSSSGSGSYNEQFF	TGTGCCAGCAGCTCAAGCGGGAGTGGGTCCTACAATGAGCAGTTCTTC
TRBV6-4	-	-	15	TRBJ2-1	CASSPGSTIPNEQFF	TGTGCCAGCAGCCCGGGATCGACCATTCCCAATGAGCAGTTCTTC
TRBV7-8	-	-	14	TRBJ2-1	CASSPGFKGAAGFF	TGTGCCAGCAGCCCGGGGTTCAAGGGCGCTGCGGGGTTCTTC
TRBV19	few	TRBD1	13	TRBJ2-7	CASSRGQTYEQYF	TGTGCCAGTAGTAGGGGACAGACCTACGAGCAGTACTTC
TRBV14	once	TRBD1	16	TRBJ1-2	CASSHRRGQGADGYTF	TGTGCCAGCAGCCACCGCCGCGGACAGGGGGCAGATGGCTACACCTTC
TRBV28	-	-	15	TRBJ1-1	CASSLRPQSGVRAFF	TGTGCCAGCAGTTTACGTCCCCAATCTGGGGTTAGAGCTTTCTTT
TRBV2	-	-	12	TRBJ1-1	CASSVGRIDRFF	TGTGCCAGCAGTGTCGGCAGGATAGATCGGTTCTTT
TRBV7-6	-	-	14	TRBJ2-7	CASSLARGTYEQYF	TGTGCCAGCAGCTTAGCGAGGGGGACCTACGAGCAGTACTTC
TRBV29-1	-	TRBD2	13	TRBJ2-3	CSAGGRSTDTQYF	TGCAGCGCTGGCGGGAGAAGCACAGATACGCAGTATTTT
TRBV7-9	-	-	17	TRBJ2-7	CASSTNALLAVNYEQYF	TGTGCCAGCAGCACTAACGCATTACTAGCAGTAAACTACGAGCAGTACTTC
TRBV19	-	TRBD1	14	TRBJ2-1	CASSYRDRYNEQFF	TGTGCCAGTAGTTACCGGGACAGATACAATGAGCAGTTCTTC
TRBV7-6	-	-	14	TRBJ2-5	CASSLALVGKTQYF	TGTGCCAGCAGCTTAGCGTTGGTAGGAAAGACCCAGTACTTC
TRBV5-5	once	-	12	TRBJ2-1	CASSLADNEQFF	TGTGCCAGCAGCTTGGCGGACAATGAGCAGTTCTTC
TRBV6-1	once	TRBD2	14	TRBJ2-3	CASNQRGALDTQYF	TGTGCCAGCAATCAGCGGGGGGCCCTAGATACGCAGTATTTT
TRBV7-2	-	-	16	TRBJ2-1	CASSSTTADTYNEQFF	TGTGCCAGCAGCTCGACCACAGCGGATACCTACAATGAGCAGTTCTTC
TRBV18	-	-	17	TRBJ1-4	CASSPRGPDATNEKLFF	TGTGCCAGCTCACCACGTGGTCCCGACGCAACTAATGAAAAACTGTTTTTT
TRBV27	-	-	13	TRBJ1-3	CASSPDKSHPIYF	TGTGCCAGCAGTCCCGACAAATCCCATCCCATATATTTT